This is a list of T cell receptor beta chains from one sample in a study of identical twins. TCRdb independently ran MiXCR on the 5' RACE reads; one entry per CDR3 protein. This table holds about 660,000 distinct CDR3 sequences, over 8.5% found once. The sample was also linked to a second study, of yellow fever vaccine responses in identical twins.

The sample taken for sequencing was PBMCs. All receptors come from a young woman in good health. CDR3s include the opening cysteine and the closing phenylalanine or tryptophan. D genes are given only for firm matches. Part of the rows lack a size; the others show once, few, many or a class for expanded clones.

>TRBD1|TRBJ2-7|-|TRBV7-9
CASSSIRDRGLSELYF
TGTGCCAGCAGCTCCATCCGGGACAGGGGACTCAGCGAGCTGTACTTC
>-|TRBJ2-1|few|TRBV4-3
CASSQDNGASYEQFF
TGCGCCAGCAGCCAAGATAATGGGGCTAGCTATGAGCAGTTCTTC
>-|TRBJ2-7|few|TRBV11-2
CASSLDSRVERNYYEQYF
TGTGCCAGCAGCTTAGATTCCCGGGTAGAGCGGAATTACTACGAGCAGTACTTC
>-|TRBJ2-2|-|TRBV25-1
CASSAPDANTGELFF
TGTGCCAGCAGTGCCCCGGATGCGAACACCGGGGAGCTGTTTTTT
>TRBD2|TRBJ2-7|few|TRBV27
CASSFLTSGNHYEQYF
TGTGCCAGCAGTTTTCTCACTAGCGGGAATCACTACGAGCAGTACTTC
>TRBD2|TRBJ2-5|many|TRBV7-9
CASSLLWGGQETQYF
TGTGCCAGCAGCTTATTGTGGGGGGGGCAAGAGACCCAGTACTTC
>TRBD2|TRBJ2-5|-|TRBV4-1
CASSRLPGLAETQYF
TGCGCCAGCAGCAGACTGCCGGGACTAGCGGAGACCCAGTACTTC
>TRBD1|TRBJ1-4|-|TRBV12-3/TRBV12-4
CASSFRTGERTNEKLFF
TGTGCCAGCAGTTTCCGGACAGGGGAAAGAACTAATGAAAAACTGTTTTTT
>-|TRBJ2-1|many|TRBV15
CATSRDEGGQQFF
TGTGCCACCAGCAGAGATGAGGGGGGCCAGCAGTTCTTC
>TRBD1|TRBJ2-5|-|TRBV4-3
CASSYGTVRGETQYF
TGCGCCAGCAGCTACGGGACAGTCAGGGGTGAGACCCAGTACTTC
>-|TRBJ2-3|many|TRBV15
CATSSDSADTQYF
TGTGCCACCAGCAGCGACAGCGCCGATACGCAGTATTTT